These 8 T cell receptor beta chains were sequenced from one sample in a study of cytomegalovirus exposure and HLA in healthy donors. Primers: 60 Vbeta forward and 13 Jbeta reverse. Profiling relied on immunoSEQ multiplex PCR, and the TCRdb table lists in-frame clones only, not all of them. The sample carries 130,000 or so clones, 74% recorded once. The specimen sequenced was PBMCs. The receptor source for this set is a man between 18 and 29 years old in good health and CMV-seropositive.

J is TRBJ1-5 and V is TRBV21-1; TRBD1, the D gene given by the table, was not confirmed from the DNA. TRBV21-1 is given as a pseudogene. The CDR3 has 16 amino acids. The CDR3 reads CASRTDSEYSNQPQHF. The CDR3 region has the DNA TGTGCCAGCAGAACGGACAGCGAATATAGCAATCAGCCCCAGCATTTT.

This chain connects TRBV25-1 to TRBJ2-1, with a weak D call TRBD1 (5 bases). With 4 bases removed from V and 8 bases from J, the gap between germline ends came to 9 bases. The CDR3 spans 12 residues. Germline CDR1 MGHDK, CDR2 SYGVNS. The CDR3 protein is CASSGQRDEQFF. The CDR3 nucleotides are TGTGCCAGCAGTGGACAGCGCGATGAGCAGTTCTTC.

This rearrangement joins TRBV2 to TRBJ1-2, with unresolved D. V was pared by 5 bases and J by 3 bases, with 16 bases between. The CDR3 consists of 15 residues. From germline, CDR1 is SNHLY and CDR2 FYNNEI. CDR3 in DNA: TGTGCCAGCAGTCCCCGGGGTGTCAGTTACTATGGCTACACCTTC. This sequence encodes CASSPRGVSYYGYTF.

This sequence joins TRBV5-4 and TRBJ1-1; 8 bases agree with TRBD1. The CDR3 extends over 15 amino acids. Germline V gives CDR1 SGHNT, CDR2 YYREEE (reference sequence). V dropped 5 bases and J dropped 0; count of bases not matched to a gene: 6. The CDR3 loop is CASSSSTGVNTEAFF. CDR3 DNA sequence: TGTGCCAGCAGTTCCTCGACAGGGGTGAACACTGAAGCTTTCTTT.

In its sample, this clone was seen once. The CDR3 DNA is TGTGCCAGCAGCCCGGGACTAGGAGGCCCCCAAGAGACCCAGTACTTC. It translates to CASSPGLGGPQETQYF. The chain employs TRBV5-4 and TRBJ2-5; 8 nucleotides agree with TRBD2. The J segment lost 1 base and the V segment lost 4 bases, leaving 9 bases of the junction unmatched. CDR1 is SGHNT, CDR2 YYREEE, per germline (reference sequence). This CDR3 spans 16 amino acids.

The chain combines TRBV21-1 with TRBJ1-2; TRBD1, the table's D call, lacks a check against the DNA. TRBV21-1 counts as a pseudogene. The length of the CDR3 is 18 residues. In DNA form, the CDR3 reads TGTGCCAGCAGCGGCCTTGGGACAGGGGCACTTACTAACTATGGCTACACCTTC. Translation gives CASSGLGTGALTNYGYTF.

V and J are TRBV28 and TRBJ2-7; D may be TRBD2 (5 bases). CDR1 MDHEN and CDR2 SYDVKM come from the germline V gene. Deletions cut 6 bases from V and 0 bases from J, with 15 bases between. CDR3 length: 15 amino acids. CDR3 in DNA: TGTGCCAGCAGGCCCCCTTGGGAGAGCTCCTACGAGCAGTACTTC. This codes for CASRPPWESSYEQYF.

This clone was detected only a few times. The genes are TRBV19 and TRBJ1-5, with unresolved D. The length of the CDR3 is 15 residues. Germline CDR1 is LNHDA and CDR2 is SQIVND (reference sequence). V was cut by 3 bases and J by 0 bases, with 9 bases left in between. CDR3 amino acids: CASSIWAYSNQPQHF. The CDR3, as DNA: TGTGCCAGTAGTATCTGGGCTTATAGCAATCAGCCCCAGCATTTT.